The 13 T cell receptor beta chains given below trace back to one sample, sequenced in a study of T cell changes during pregnancy in multiple sclerosis. Assay: immunoSEQ multiplex PCR; the TCRdb copy retains only in-frame clones and omits some. This table holds about 12,000 clones, just under 95% found once. The sample in question was CD4+ T cells from peripheral blood mononuclear cells, obtained before pregnancy. The receptors originated from a female donor with multiple sclerosis, enrolled in a pregnancy study.

The chain combines TRBV2 with TRBJ1-5, with a possible D match to TRBD1 (6 bases). Germline V CDR1 and CDR2: SNHLY, FYNNEI. Trimming took 7 bases from V and 9 from J, leaving 19 bases between them. This CDR3 region has 14 residues. Written as DNA, the CDR3 is TGTGCCAGCAAGCTTTGGGGGCAGATAAGGCCCCAGCATTTT. This translates into CASKLWGQIRPQHF.

As regards this clone: The same CDR3 is also encoded by other DNA sequences in this sample. The chain joins TRBV7-2 to TRBJ2-5; possibly TRBD2 for D (6 bases). Between the trimmed V and J ends, which lost 2 bases and 2 bases, there was a span of 9 bases. The CDR3 is made up of 14 amino acids. The germline gives CDR1 SGHTA, CDR2 FQGNSA. CDR3 region: CASSLSGSQETQYF. In DNA, the CDR3 is TGTGCCAGCAGCTTAAGCGGGTCACAAGAGACCCAGTACTTC.

The rearrangement links TRBV7-3 to TRBJ2-3; D may be TRBD2 (7 bases). This CDR3 region has 16 residues. Germline V CDR1 and CDR2: SGHTA, FQGTGA. The V gene lost 2 bases and the J gene lost 4 bases, with 16 bases spanning the gap. The CDR3 loop is CASSLGPGGGADTQYF. The CDR3 bases are TGTGCCAGCAGCTTAGGGCCAGGAGGGGGGGCAGATACGCAGTATTTT.

This chain uses TRBV15 with TRBJ1-1, with 8 bases matching TRBD1. With V trimmed by 0 bases and J by 4 bases, 7 bases remained unmatched. The CDR3 covers 16 residues. CDR1 LNHNV and CDR2 YYDKDF come from the germline V gene (reference sequence). The CDR3: CATSRDEQGAATEAFF. The CDR3 DNA reads TGTGCCACCAGCAGAGATGAGCAGGGGGCGGCCACTGAAGCTTTCTTT.

The V call is TRBV2, the J call TRBJ1-1; 7 positions match TRBD1. The CDR3 is made up of 15 amino acids. CDR1 and CDR2 (germline): SNHLY, FYNNEI. V trimming: 4 bases; J trimming: 2 bases; junction bases outside the gene matches: 7. As DNA, the CDR3 is TGTGCCAGCAGTGGCCCCGGACAGGCCAACACTGAAGCTTTCTTT. Protein sequence: CASSGPGQANTEAFF.

The chain is built from TRBV2 and TRBJ2-5; 7 bases align to TRBD1. This CDR3 contains 14 residues. Germline CDR1 SNHLY, CDR2 FYNNEI. Trimming cost V 1 base and J 5 bases; bases outside gene matches: 4. CDR3 DNA: TGTGCCAGCAGTGAAGGGAACAGGGGTGAGACCCAGTACTTC. This gives the protein CASSEGNRGETQYF.

V usage is TRBV10-3 and J usage is TRBJ1-5; D perhaps matches TRBD1 (6 bases). This CDR3 comprises 12 residues. The germline CDR1 and CDR2 sequences are ENHRY and SYGVKD. Trimming pared 8 bases from V and 5 bases from J, leaving 10 bases between. The CDR3 DNA is TGTGCCATCGGCGGGGGCGATCAGCCCCAGCATTTT. Its protein is CAIGGGDQPQHF.

The chain uses TRBV2 and TRBJ2-1, with 8 positions matching TRBD2. CDR3 length: 14 amino acids. The trim removed 7 bases at V and 8 bases at J, leaving 10 bases unmatched. The V gene's germline CDR1 is SNHLY and CDR2 FYNNEI. CDR3 amino acids: CASMSERGSHEQFF. For the CDR3, the DNA is TGTGCCAGCATGAGCGAGCGGGGGTCCCATGAGCAGTTCTTC.

This chain connects TRBV5-5 to TRBJ2-3; 9 positions agree with TRBD2. CDR3 length equals 20 residues. V was clipped by 3 bases and J by 2 bases; unmatched bases: 19. Germline values: CDR1 SGHKS, CDR2 YYEKEE (reference sequence). CDR3 loop: CASSSLGGLAGTLATDTQYF. The DNA of the CDR3 is TGTGCCAGCAGCTCCCTGGGCGGTCTAGCGGGGACTCTAGCCACAGATACGCAGTATTTT.

The CDR3 bases are TGTGCCAGCACTCTTCGGGTGGGTACGGGCGAGCAGTACTTC. Protein product: CASTLRVGTGEQYF. The V call is TRBV19, the J call TRBJ2-7; D is uncertain. Trimming shortened V by 9 bases and J by 6 bases, and 21 bases separated the two germline ends. The CDR3 has 14 amino acids. CDR1 and CDR2 from the germline V gene are LNHDA and SQIVND (reference sequence).

The chain links TRBV19 to TRBJ1-1, with a tentative D call TRBD1 (5 bases). The CDR3 spans 15 residues. CDR1 is LNHDA, CDR2 SQIVND, per germline (reference sequence). Deletions cut 5 bases from V and 0 bases from J, with 13 bases between. CDR3 sequence (DNA): TGTGCCAGTAGTGACACAGGAGCTATGAACACTGAAGCTTTCTTT. Residues: CASSDTGAMNTEAFF.

The chain joins TRBV6-5 to TRBJ1-2; unclear D gene. The CDR3 sequence is 12 residues long. V was trimmed by 5 bases and J by 8 bases, leaving 12 bases between them. Germline V CDR1 and CDR2: MNHEY, SVGAGI. This CDR3 is CASSRAGGGYTF. As DNA, the CDR3 is TGTGCCAGCAGTCGCGCAGGTGGGGGCTACACCTTC.

The rearrangement links TRBV18 to TRBJ2-5; 7 positions agree with TRBD1. The CDR3 length is 14 residues. Per germline, CDR1 KGHSH and CDR2 LQKENI. The ends lost 6 bases at V and 3 bases at J; junction bases unmatched: 7. The CDR3 is CASSPIDREETQYF. The CDR3 coding sequence is TGTGCCAGCTCTCCAATCGACAGGGAAGAGACCCAGTACTTC.